The rows below give T cell receptor beta chains drawn from one sample of a study of Ad26.COV2.S vaccination and SARS-CoV-2 variants. Sequenced by immunoSEQ multiplex PCR; TCRdb stores in-frame clones only, minus some. The sample consists of about 390,000 clones, approximately 90% of them appearing once. Sequencing was performed on peripheral blood, taken in a trial of Ad26.COV2.S vaccine versus placebo. These receptors came from a person between 18 and 60 years old who received the Ad26.COV2.S COVID-19 vaccine or a placebo. Each CDR3 is given with its conserved first and last residue. A D gene is named only where the DNA matches it firmly. Clone size is shown for a subset of rows, as once, few, many or a class of expanded clone.

>NA|NA|TRBJ2-2|TRBV5-5
TGTGCCAGCAGCTTGGAGTTCTCCACCGGGGAGCTGTTTTTT
CASSLEFSTGELFF
>TRBD1|NA|TRBJ1-2|TRBV5-6
TGTGCCAGCAGCTTGGGGGACAGGGGTAACTATGGCTACACCTTC
CASSLGDRGNYGYTF
>NA|NA|TRBJ2-5|TRBV23-1
TGCGCCAGCAGTCTCCCCAGGGCAGGGGTAGAGACCCAGTACTTC
CASSLPRAGVETQYF
>NA|NA|TRBJ2-1|TRBV6-5
TGTGCCAGCAGTTACAGGGCGGTGATCTACAATGAGCAGTTCTTC
CASSYRAVIYNEQFF
>NA|NA|TRBJ1-1|TRBV12-3/TRBV12-4
TGTGCCAGCAGTTTTTCCCCGGGGACTGAAGCTTTCTTT
CASSFSPGTEAFF
>TRBD2|NA|TRBJ2-1|TRBV7-8
TGTGCCAGCAGCTTAGAAGCTAGCGGGGGGCTCTATGAGCAGTTCTTC
CASSLEASGGLYEQFF
>NA|once|TRBJ1-2|TRBV11-2
TGTGCCAGCAGCTTTACCCGGAGCTATGGCTACACCTTC
CASSFTRSYGYTF
>NA|NA|TRBJ1-2|TRBV5-4
TGTGCCAGCAGAATTGGGGGGCAGGCTGGCTACACCTTC
CASRIGGQAGYTF
>NA|NA|TRBJ2-3|TRBV12-5
TGTGCTAGTGGTTTTTTGGGGGACAGCACAGATACGCAGTATTTT
CASGFLGDSTDTQYF
>NA|NA|TRBJ1-1|TRBV29-1
TGCAGCGTTGATCTGCGGGGAATTAACACTGAAGCTTTCTTT
CSVDLRGINTEAFF
>NA|NA|TRBJ2-1|TRBV18
TGTGCCAGCTCACTGACAGAGGACAGATATACGGGAAATGAGCAGTTCTTC
CASSLTEDRYTGNEQFF
>NA|NA|TRBJ1-5|TRBV19
TGTGCCAGTAGTAGCGGGTATAATCAGCCCCAGCATTTT
CASSSGYNQPQHF
>NA|NA|TRBJ2-1|TRBV13
TGTGCCAGCAGCAAAATTGGGACATACAATGAGCAGTTCTTC
CASSKIGTYNEQFF
>TRBD1|NA|TRBJ2-1|TRBV4-1
TGCGCCAGCAGCTTCAAACTCCGACAGGGACAATACAATGAGCAGTTCTTC
CASSFKLRQGQYNEQFF
>NA|NA|TRBJ2-7|TRBV15
TGTGCCACCAGCAGAGATAAGGGGTCCTACGAGCAGTACTTC
CATSRDKGSYEQYF
>TRBD2|NA|TRBJ2-5|TRBV5-1
TGCGCCAGCAGCTTGTTGGGGACTAGCGGGGAACAAGAGACCCAGTACTTC
CASSLLGTSGEQETQYF
>NA|NA|TRBJ2-1|TRBV5-6
TGTGCCAGCAGCTTGGGAAGCGGAGCCTACAATGAGCAGTTCTTC
CASSLGSGAYNEQFF
>NA|once|TRBJ1-2|TRBV9
TGTGCCAGCAGCGTAGGGGGAGGGGACTATGGCTACACCTTC
CASSVGGGDYGYTF
>NA|NA|TRBJ2-7|TRBV27
TGTGCCAGCTCCGCCGAAGGACCTATTTGGTACGAGCAGTACTTC
CASSAEGPIWYEQYF
>TRBD1|NA|TRBJ2-7|TRBV27
TGTGCCAGCAGTTTACAGGGGGCCTACGAGCAGTACTTC
CASSLQGAYEQYF
>NA|NA|TRBJ2-2|TRBV11-2
TGTGCCAGCAGGCCTACCTCGGGGAACACCGGGGAGCTGTTTTTT
CASRPTSGNTGELFF
>NA|NA|TRBJ1-4|TRBV11-2
NA
CASSFGPGGDEKLFF
>NA|NA|TRBJ1-2|TRBV2
TGTGCCAGCCGAGACTCGGGGGGGGTGGATGGCTACACCTTC
CASRDSGGVDGYTF
>NA|NA|TRBJ1-6|TRBV3-1/TRBV3-2
TGTGCCAGCAGCCCCGGACAATATAATTCACCCCTCCACTTT
CASSPGQYNSPLHF
>NA|NA|TRBJ2-3|TRBV7-2
TGTGCCAGCAGCTTCGGAGGGGGCACAGATACGCAGTATTTT
CASSFGGGTDTQYF
>TRBD1|once|TRBJ1-1|TRBV6-5
TGTGCCAGTGCGGACAGGGCATACACTGAAGCTTTCTTT
CASADRAYTEAFF
>NA|NA|TRBJ1-2|TRBV3-1/TRBV3-2
TGTGCCAGCAGCCAAGACAAAGGGGATAACTATGGCTACACCTTC
CASSQDKGDNYGYTF
>TRBD1|NA|TRBJ1-4|TRBV18
TGTGCCAGCTCGCCGACAGGGTCGCATGAAAAACTGTTTTTT
CASSPTGSHEKLFF
>TRBD1|NA|TRBJ1-2|TRBV7-2
TGTGCCAGCAGCCGGGACAGTACTCTCTATGGCTACACCTTC
CASSRDSTLYGYTF
>NA|NA|TRBJ1-3|TRBV18
TGTGCCAGCCAAGGAGAGAAGGGCAACACCATATATTTT
CASQGEKGNTIYF
>NA|NA|TRBJ2-3|TRBV15
TGTGCCACCAGCGGGGGTAGCACAGATACGCAGTATTTT
CATSGGSTDTQYF
>TRBD1|NA|TRBJ2-5|TRBV5-1
TGCGCCAGCAGCTTGGTAGGGACAGTCAAAGAGACCCAGTACTTC
CASSLVGTVKETQYF
>NA|NA|TRBJ2-3|TRBV7-2
TGTGCCAGCAGCTTAGCGGTCCGGCTTGGTAGCGGATCCACAGATACGCAGTATTTT
CASSLAVRLGSGSTDTQYF
>NA|NA|TRBJ1-1|TRBV7-8
TGTGCCAGCAGCTTAGCGAGTCAGGAGCCTCTTGAAGCTTTCTTT
CASSLASQEPLEAFF
>NA|NA|TRBJ2-7|TRBV3-1/TRBV3-2
TGTGCCAGCAGCTTTACGGCGAGCGCTAACTACGAGCAGTACTTC
CASSFTASANYEQYF
>NA|NA|TRBJ1-6|TRBV27
TGTGCCAGCAGTTTATTTGGTTCACCCCTCCACTTT
CASSLFGSPLHF
>TRBD1|NA|TRBJ1-1|TRBV6-5
TGTGCCAGCAGTTCCGACAGGGTCATATATGAAGCTTTCTTT
CASSSDRVIYEAFF
>NA|NA|TRBJ2-2|TRBV12-5
TGTGCTAGTGGTCTCCAGGCCGCAGGGGGGACTGTCGGGGAGCTGTTTTTT
CASGLQAAGGTVGELFF
>TRBD1|few|TRBJ1-2|TRBV6-5
TGTGCCAGCAGCCCGACAGGGGACTATGGCTACACCTTC
CASSPTGDYGYTF
>NA|NA|TRBJ2-7|TRBV12-5
TGTGCTAGCGCGCTGGGCGGTTCACTAGTAACCTACGAGCAGTACTTC
CASALGGSLVTYEQYF
>NA|NA|TRBJ2-5|TRBV9
TGTGCCAGCAGCCCCTCGGGGGTTGAGACCCAGTACTTC
CASSPSGVETQYF
>NA|NA|TRBJ1-5|TRBV12-5
TGTGCTAGTGGTTTGGTACTCACCTCAGGGAGCAATCAGCCCCAGCATTTT
CASGLVLTSGSNQPQHF